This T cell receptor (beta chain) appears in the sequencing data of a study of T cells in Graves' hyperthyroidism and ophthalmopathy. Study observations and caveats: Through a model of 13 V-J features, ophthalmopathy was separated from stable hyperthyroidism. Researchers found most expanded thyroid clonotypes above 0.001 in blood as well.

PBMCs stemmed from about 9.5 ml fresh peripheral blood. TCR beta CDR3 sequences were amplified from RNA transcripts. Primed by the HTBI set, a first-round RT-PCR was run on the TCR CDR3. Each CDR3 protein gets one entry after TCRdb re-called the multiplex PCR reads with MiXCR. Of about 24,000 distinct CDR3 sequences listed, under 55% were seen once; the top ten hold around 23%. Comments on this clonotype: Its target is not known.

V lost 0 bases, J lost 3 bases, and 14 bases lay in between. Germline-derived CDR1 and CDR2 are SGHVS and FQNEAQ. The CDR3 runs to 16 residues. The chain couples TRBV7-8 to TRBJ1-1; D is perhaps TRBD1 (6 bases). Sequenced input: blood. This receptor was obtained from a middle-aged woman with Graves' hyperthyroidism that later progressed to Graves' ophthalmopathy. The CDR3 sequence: CASSLASPGADTEAFF. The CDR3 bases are TGTGCCAGCAGCTTAGCGTCCCCGGGGGCTGACACTGAAGCTTTCTTT.